A single sample is the source of the 9 T cell receptor beta chains below, sequenced in a study of T cell responses to AZD1222 COVID-19 vaccine. Assay used: immunoSEQ multiplex PCR; TCRdb lists only in-frame clones, some missing. The top ten clones hold around 15% of a sample with under 95,000 clones, about 87% of them seen once. The sequences come from peripheral blood, collected on day 0 of AZD1222 vaccination. Receptors originate from an adult in good health.

The table lists this clone with a count of one. The CDR3 spells CASSPVSGPDTQYF. DNA for the CDR3: TGTGCCAGCTCACCCGTATCGGGTCCCGATACGCAGTATTTT. This sequence joins TRBV18 and TRBJ2-3, with unresolved D. V was pared by 3 bases and J by 6 bases, with 13 bases between. This CDR3 comprises 14 residues. The V gene's germline CDR1 is KGHSH and CDR2 LQKENI. Complete variable domain (other parts from reference TRBV18 and TRBJ2-3): NAGVMQNPRHLVRRRGQEARLRCSPMKGHSHVYWYRQLPEEGLKFMVYLQKENIIDESGMPKERFSAEFPKEGPSILRIQQVVRGDSAAYFCASSPVSGPDTQYFGPGTRLTVL.

This clone was found once. The chain links TRBV15 to TRBJ1-1; no definite D call. V was pared by 5 bases and J by 1 base, with 14 bases between. This CDR3 has 15 amino acids. Germline V gene sequence: CDR1 LNHNV, CDR2 YYDKDF (reference sequence). CDR3 residues: CATSPERRWNTEAFF. CDR3 in DNA: TGTGCCACCAGCCCCGAACGACGGTGGAACACTGAAGCTTTCTTT.

The V gene is TRBV21-1, the J gene TRBJ1-5. TRBV21-1 is annotated as a pseudogene. This CDR3 spans 16 amino acids. CDR3 sequence (DNA): TGTGCCAGCAGCAAAGCGCTATCGGGACGGAATCAGCCCCAGCATTTT. Translation gives CASSKALSGRNQPQHF.

This clone was recorded only once. The chain links TRBV18 to TRBJ2-2; D is ambiguous. The CDR3 has 16 residues. Germline values: CDR1 KGHSH, CDR2 LQKENI. The V end lost 5 bases, the J end lost 1 base, and 14 bases lay between the germline ends. CDR3 protein: CASSSSVPGNTGELFF. The CDR3 nucleotides are TGTGCCAGCTCATCGAGCGTCCCGGGGAACACCGGGGAGCTGTTTTTT.

The chain recombines TRBV7-2 with TRBJ2-7; TRBD2 aligns across 12 bases. Germline CDR1 and CDR2: SGHTA and FQGNSA. V dropped 4 bases and J dropped 4; count of bases not matched to a gene: 5. The CDR3 totals 15 residues. In DNA, the CDR3 is TGTGCCAGCAGCTCCTCACTAGCGGGAGGTTACGAGCAGTACTTC. This translates into CASSSSLAGGYEQYF.

V is TRBV29-1 and J is TRBJ1-2, with D possibly being TRBD1 (6 bases). The CDR3 sequence is 14 residues long. The germline gives CDR1 SQVTM, CDR2 ANQGSEA. The V end lost 7 bases, the J end lost 2 bases, and 17 bases lay between the germline ends. DNA of the CDR3: TGCAGCGGGTACGGAACAGGGAAAAACTATGGCTACACCTTC. Translating gives CSGYGTGKNYGYTF.

The chain links TRBV28 to TRBJ1-5, with 9 bases matching TRBD1. This CDR3 comprises 18 residues. Germline lookup yields CDR1 MDHEN and CDR2 SYDVKM. V lost 4 bases and J lost 7; bases outside the gene matches: 17. The CDR3, as DNA: TGTGCCAGCAGTTCGGCCTTTTCTCCGGGACAGGGCCTACAGCCCCAGCATTTT. It yields the protein CASSSAFSPGQGLQPQHF. The whole variable domain, remainder taken from reference TRBV28 and TRBJ1-5, is DVKVTQSSRYLVKRTGEKVFLECVQDMDHENMFWYRQDPGLGLRLIYFSYDVKMKEKGDIPEGYSVSREKKERFSLILESASTNQTSMYLCASSSAFSPGQGLQPQHFGDGTRLSIL.

The V and J genes are TRBV12-3 or TRBV12-4 and TRBJ1-3; no definite D call. V was trimmed by 7 bases and J by 4 bases, leaving 11 bases between them. This CDR3 has 13 amino acids. The CDR3 nucleotides are TGTGCCAGCACCAACTGGGTGGGAAACACCATATATTTT. This translates into CASTNWVGNTIYF.

The chain is built from TRBV6-5 and TRBJ2-3, with D possibly being TRBD1 (6 bases). There are 14 residues in the CDR3. Germline V CDR1 and CDR2: MNHEY, SVGAGI. V shed 9 bases and J shed 4 bases, with 17 bases lying between them. DNA for the CDR3: TGTGCCAGTGTAATCAAACAGGGTGCAGATACGCAGTATTTT. Translating it yields CASVIKQGADTQYF.